Given below is one T cell receptor (beta chain) in context. Generated by immunoSEQ multiplex PCR, the TCRdb table keeps only in-frame clones and is missing some. The table lists roughly 400,000 clones, approximately 96% of them singletons. The data derive from a study of shared clonotypes between healthy human individuals. Germline-derived CDR1 and CDR2 are SNHLY and FYNNEI. Trimming cost V 5 bases and J 2 bases; bases outside gene matches: 3. The CDR3 is made up of 13 amino acids. Sample: memory CD8+ T cells sorted from blood. Subset given: CD45RO+ cells pooled with CCR7-negative TemRA cells. This rearrangement joins TRBV2 to TRBJ2-7; 7 bases fit TRBD2. This sequence was found in a man aged 30 to 39 in good health. CDR3 sequence: CASSFTSAYEQYF. The CDR3, as DNA: TGTGCCAGCAGTTTTACTAGCGCCTACGAGCAGTACTTC. Based on the CDR3 plus reference TRBV2 and TRBJ2-7, the full variable domain is EPEVTQTPSHQVTQMGQEVILRCVPISNHLYFYWYRQILGQKVEFLVSFYNNEISEKSEIFDDQFSVERPDGSNFTLKIRSTKLEDSAMYFCASSFTSAYEQYFGPGTRLTVT.